The text below deals with one T cell receptor (beta chain). This record belongs to a study of cytomegalovirus exposure and HLA in healthy donors. Germline loops: CDR1 MNHNY, CDR2 SVGAGI (reference sequence). The V gene lost 5 bases and the J gene lost 3 bases, with 4 bases spanning the gap. CDR3 length equals 12 residues. The PCR used 60 Vbeta and 13 Jbeta primers. Only in-frame clones appear in the TCRdb table, and some are missing; sequencing was by immunoSEQ multiplex PCR. Here the sample spans 60,000 to 85,000 clones, 72% being singletons. The specimen was PBMCs. The TCR comes from a man in his sixties in good health and CMV-seropositive. The chain carries TRBV6-6 and TRBJ2-2; no clear D gene. CDR3 nucleotides: TGTGCCAGCAGTCCCGACACCGGGGAGCTGTTTTTT. This translates into CASSPDTGELFF.